These 24 T cell receptor beta chains originate from one sample sequenced in a study of chemoradiotherapy in HPV16-positive cancers. The data were produced by immunoSEQ multiplex PCR, yet TCRdb's version contains in-frame clones alone and is incomplete. The sample has over 20,000 clones; approximately 73% are singletons. This specimen was collected from a patient who underwent chemoradiotherapy. These receptors were taken from a human donor with HPV-associated anogenital cancer.

The V call is TRBV11-3, the J call TRBJ2-1, with D possibly being TRBD2 (6 bases). V shed 1 base and J shed 6 bases, with 13 bases lying between them. Germline CDR1 reads SGHNT; CDR2 reads YENEEA. The CDR3 is 15 amino acids. The CDR3 here is CASSLVANGGNEQFF. CDR3 DNA sequence: TGTGCCAGCAGCTTAGTCGCTAACGGGGGCAATGAGCAGTTCTTC.

The rearrangement links TRBV15 to TRBJ2-3; the D is unclear. Germline V gene data show CDR1 as LNHNV and CDR2 as YYDKDF (reference sequence). Trimming cost V 2 bases and J 3 bases, with 12 bases left between them. CDR3 length equals 15 residues. This CDR3 is CATSRSRAETDTQYF. CDR3 sequence (DNA): TGTGCCACCAGCAGAAGCCGGGCCGAAACAGATACGCAGTATTTT.

The J gene is TRBJ1-3, the V gene TRBV27; D remains unclear. Deletions cut 5 bases from V and 3 bases from J, with 14 bases between. Germline-derived CDR1 and CDR2 are MNHEY and SMNVEV (reference sequence). The CDR3 spans 15 residues. CDR3: CASSLTRNFGNTIYF. CDR3 DNA: TGTGCCAGCAGTCTCACACGGAATTTTGGAAACACCATATATTTT.

The chain couples TRBV28 to TRBJ2-2, with TRBD1 as a possible D gene (6 bases). The CDR3 runs 17 residues. V gave up 3 bases and J gave up 0 bases, with 14 bases separating them. CDR1 is MDHEN and CDR2 is SYDVKM in the germline V gene. CDR3 sequence reads: CASSFGWGLANTGELFF. DNA for the CDR3: TGTGCCAGCAGTTTCGGATGGGGGCTCGCGAACACCGGGGAGCTGTTTTTT.

Regarding this clone: An end of the junction does not agree with germline; a read error may underlie this. The chain links TRBV5-1 to TRBJ2-1; TRBD2 matches 9 bases. The CDR3 is 15 amino acids. Germline CDR1 reads SGHRS; CDR2 reads YFSETQ. CDR3 amino acids: CASTLSGGSNNEQFF. The CDR3 DNA sequence: TGCGCCAGCACCTTGAGCGGGGGGTCAAACAATGAGCAGTTCTTC.

This rearrangement joins TRBV27 to TRBJ2-5, with 7 bases lining up with TRBD2. V dropped 5 bases and J dropped 2; count of bases not matched to a gene: 20. The length of the CDR3 is 19 residues. CDR1 and CDR2 from the germline V gene are MNHEY and SMNVEV (reference sequence). The DNA for the CDR3 is TGTGCCAGCAGTCCCATCCACCGACTAGCCCCAAGCAGACAAGAGACCCAGTACTTC. Translation gives CASSPIHRLAPSRQETQYF.

The chain couples TRBV9 to TRBJ1-2; tentatively, D is TRBD1 (6 bases). CDR3 length: 15 residues. The V gene's germline CDR1 is SGDLS and CDR2 YYNGEE. Deletions cut 0 bases from V and 8 bases from J, with 17 bases between. CDR3 amino acids: CASSVARTARGGYTF. The CDR3 region has the DNA TGTGCCAGCAGCGTAGCTAGGACAGCAAGAGGCGGCTACACCTTC.

V gene TRBV10-3 combines with J gene TRBJ2-1; D not resolved. V shed 7 bases and J shed 1 base, with 8 bases lying between them. This CDR3 has 13 amino acids. CDR1 ENHRY and CDR2 SYGVKD come from the germline V gene. CDR3: CAIKPSSYNEQFF. The CDR3 nucleotides are TGTGCCATCAAGCCCTCATCCTACAATGAGCAGTTCTTC.

The rearrangement links TRBV4-2 to TRBJ2-7; TRBD2 aligns across 9 bases. Trimming took 0 bases from V and 0 from J; bases not matched to a gene: 0. CDR1 is LGHNA and CDR2 is YNFKEQ in the germline V gene. This CDR3 region has 15 residues. The CDR3 coding sequence is TGTGCCAGCAGCCAAGATAGCGGGAGCTCCTACGAGCAGTACTTC. Translation: CASSQDSGSSYEQYF.

V is TRBV2 and J is TRBJ1-2; 10 bases fit TRBD1. V was pared by 7 bases and J by 6 bases, with 8 bases of the junction left unmatched. CDR3 length: 14 amino acids. In germline, CDR1 is SNHLY, CDR2 FYNNEI. In nucleotides, the CDR3 is TGTGCCAGCAAGGGACAGGGGCCCCGGCATGGCTACACCTTC. As protein: CASKGQGPRHGYTF.

The chain recombines TRBV12-5 with TRBJ1-5; 9 bases align to TRBD1. Per the germline V gene, CDR1 is LGHNT and CDR2 is FRNRAP. This CDR3 is built from 17 residues. The trim removed 1 base at V and 7 bases at J, leaving 11 bases unmatched. In nucleotides, the CDR3 is TGTGCTAGTGGTTTGGGATTACAGGGGGCGAAAGGGCAGCCCCAGCATTTT. Protein product: CASGLGLQGAKGQPQHF.

The chain joins TRBV29-1 to TRBJ1-1, with no clear D. Germline CDR1 is SQVTM and CDR2 is ANQGSEA. The CDR3 contains 10 residues. V was shortened by 4 bases and J by 4 bases, with 4 bases between the two germline ends. CDR3 nucleotides: TGCAGCGTTGTAGGCACTGAAGCTTTCTTT. Its translation is CSVVGTEAFF.

This clone was detected only a few times. The genes are TRBV2 and TRBJ2-2, with TRBD2 identical over 11 bases. The CDR3 extends over 15 amino acids. Germline loops: CDR1 SNHLY, CDR2 FYNNEI. V lost 7 bases, J lost 4 bases, and 5 bases stayed unmatched. CDR3 in amino acids: CASTPGTSGTGELFF. The CDR3 DNA reads TGTGCCAGCACACCGGGGACTAGCGGCACCGGGGAGCTGTTTTTT.

V usage is TRBV27 and J usage is TRBJ1-6, with no clear D. CDR1 MNHEY and CDR2 SMNVEV come from the germline V gene (reference sequence). The CDR3 sequence is 14 residues long. V was shortened by 6 bases and J by 4 bases, with 10 bases between the two germline ends. CDR3 residues: CASRTRPYNSPLHF. The DNA for the CDR3 is TGTGCCAGCAGGACAAGACCGTATAATTCACCCCTCCACTTT.

The V call is TRBV7-6, the J call TRBJ2-5; 7 bases agree with TRBD2. The CDR3 spans 16 residues. Per the germline V gene, CDR1 is SGHVS and CDR2 is FNYEAQ. Trimming cost V 0 bases and J 5 bases; bases outside gene matches: 9. CDR3 DNA: TGTGCCAGCAGCTTAGCGACTAGCCGTGCGGGGGAGACCCAGTACTTC. As protein: CASSLATSRAGETQYF.

V usage is TRBV6-1 and J usage is TRBJ1-5, with TRBD1 identical over 8 bases. Germline values: CDR1 MNHNS, CDR2 SASEGT. Trimming at V came to 6 bases and at J to 2 bases, leaving 6 bases not matched to a gene. The CDR3 has 15 amino acids. The DNA of the CDR3 is TGTGCCAGCAGCTCAGGACAGGGCGGCAATCAGCCCCAGCATTTT. Residues: CASSSGQGGNQPQHF.

The CDR3 bases are TGCGCCAGCAGCTTGGATGGGCTGGGTCAGCCCCAGCATTTT. Translation gives CASSLDGLGQPQHF. The chain is built from TRBV5-1 and TRBJ1-5; D is ambiguous. The CDR3 is 14 residues long. The V and J ends lost 0 bases and 6 bases respectively, with 10 bases between them. Germline V gives CDR1 SGHRS, CDR2 YFSETQ.

The V gene is TRBV5-1, the J gene TRBJ1-3; 7 bases fit TRBD1. The CDR3 totals 14 residues. J was trimmed by 3 bases and V by 7 bases; bases with no gene match: 7. The V gene's germline CDR1 is SGHRS and CDR2 YFSETQ. The CDR3 here is CASGPGGGGNTIYF. The CDR3 bases are TGCGCCAGCGGTCCAGGGGGTGGTGGAAACACCATATATTTT.

This clone was recorded only once. This chain joins TRBV4-3 and TRBJ2-3; D is undetermined. CDR1 and CDR2 from the germline V gene are LGHNA and YSLEER. The V and J ends lost 3 bases and 0 bases respectively, with 10 bases between them. This CDR3 is built from 15 residues. The chain's CDR3 is CASSHSSSSTDTQYF. Written as DNA, the CDR3 is TGCGCCAGCAGCCATAGCAGCTCGAGCACAGATACGCAGTATTTT.

The chain combines TRBV7-9 with TRBJ2-1; 7 nucleotides align to TRBD2. Germline CDR1 reads SEHNR; CDR2 reads FQNEAQ (reference sequence). After removal of 5 bases from V and 9 bases from J, the junction contained 16 bases not matched to a gene. CDR3 size: 16 residues. Here the CDR3 reads CASSHLATTSAVEQFF. The CDR3 nucleotides read TGTGCCAGCAGCCACCTCGCAACTACTAGCGCCGTTGAGCAGTTCTTC.

The V call is TRBV19, the J call TRBJ1-5; TRBD1 matches at 7 bases. This CDR3 contains 16 residues. CDR1 is LNHDA and CDR2 is SQIVND in the germline V gene (reference sequence). V dropped 2 bases and J dropped 3; count of bases not matched to a gene: 7. CDR3 loop: CASSIPRGGLNQPQHF. The CDR3 DNA follows: TGTGCCAGTAGTATACCCAGAGGGGGCCTCAATCAGCCCCAGCATTTT.

The chain carries TRBV18 and TRBJ2-6, with D possibly matching TRBD1 (6 bases). V was cut by 3 bases and J by 1 base, with 13 bases left in between. The CDR3 extends over 17 amino acids. Germline V CDR1 and CDR2: KGHSH, LQKENI. The CDR3, as DNA: TGTGCCAGCTCACCGCCATTTGGACAGTCTGGGGCCAACGTCCTGACTTTC. This sequence encodes CASSPPFGQSGANVLTF.

This chain connects TRBV28 to TRBJ2-1; D perhaps matches TRBD2 (5 bases). The CDR3 totals 16 residues. Trimming took 3 bases from V and 10 from J, leaving 22 bases between them. The germline gives CDR1 MDHEN, CDR2 SYDVKM. The CDR3 spells CASSFPWTGGSREQFF. DNA of the CDR3: TGTGCCAGCAGTTTCCCCTGGACTGGCGGCTCAAGGGAGCAGTTCTTC.

The chain has TRBV4-2 and TRBJ2-3; the match to TRBD2 covers 8 bases. The length of the CDR3 is 17 residues. Germline CDR1 is LGHNA and CDR2 is YNFKEQ. J gave up 3 bases and V 4 bases, and 12 bases lay outside the gene matches. This CDR3 is CASSRRGIAGLTDTQYF. CDR3 nucleotide sequence: TGTGCCAGCAGCCGAAGAGGTATAGCGGGACTGACAGATACGCAGTATTTT.